A selection of T cell receptor beta chains follows, all from one sample in a study of metastatic and nonmetastatic thyroid tumors. TCRdb re-called the PCR reads through MiXCR. The table lists tens of thousands of clones, around 10% of them singletons. Sequenced sample: blood. These receptors were obtained from a male donor with papillary thyroid cancer or a benign thyroid nodule (not recorded which). Some clones in this sample may be carry-over from other donors' samples. CDR3s include the opening cysteine and the closing phenylalanine or tryptophan. Each record gives: clone size, D gene, V gene, J gene, CDR3 length, CDR3 protein, CDR3 DNA. D genes are given only for firm matches. The listing skips clone size in some rows; elsewhere it reads once, few, many or a size class.

>many|NA|TRBV24-1|TRBJ2-7|9
CAPHPEQYF
TGTGCCCCACACCCCGAGCAGTACTTC
>many|TRBD2|TRBV20-1|TRBJ2-7|14
CSARLAGGTYEQYF
TGCAGTGCTCGACTAGCGGGAGGGACCTACGAGCAGTACTTC
>NA|TRBD2|TRBV7-2|TRBJ2-7|15
CASSLRTSDYYEQYF
TGTGCCAGCAGCTTGAGGACTAGTGACTACTACGAGCAGTACTTC
>many|TRBD2|TRBV11-2|TRBJ2-7|16
CASSSHTSGRAGEQYF
TGTGCCAGCAGCTCACACACTAGCGGGAGGGCTGGGGAGCAGTACTTC
>many|NA|TRBV10-3|TRBJ1-1|12
CAISESQGEAFF
TGTGCCATCAGTGAGTCGCAGGGTGAAGCTTTCTTT
>many|NA|TRBV9|TRBJ2-3|15
CASSVEGQSTDTQYF
TGTGCCAGCAGCGTAGAAGGACAGAGCACAGATACGCAGTATTTT
>many|TRBD2|TRBV7-2|TRBJ2-3|17
CASSLRLAGGGTDTQYF
TGTGCCAGCAGCCTCCGACTAGCGGGAGGCGGCACAGATACGCAGTATTTT
>many|NA|TRBV7-8|TRBJ1-4|14
CASTITGANEKLFF
TGTGCCAGCACCATTACGGGGGCTAATGAAAAACTGTTTTTT
>many|NA|TRBV20-1|TRBJ1-6|15
CSARLTGAYNSPLHF
TGCAGTGCTAGACTCACGGGGGCCTATAATTCACCCCTCCACTTT
>NA|TRBD1|TRBV28|TRBJ2-7|14
CASIGSDRDGEQYF
TGTGCCAGCATTGGGTCAGACAGGGATGGCGAGCAGTACTTC
>NA|NA|TRBV5-1|TRBJ2-1|13
CASRPKGNNEQFF
TGCGCCAGCAGGCCTAAGGGTAATAATGAGCAGTTCTTC
>NA|TRBD2|TRBV4-2|TRBJ2-5|15
CASSQEREGQETQYF
TGTGCCAGCAGCCAAGAGCGGGAGGGCCAGGAGACCCAGTACTTC
>few|NA|TRBV28|TRBJ1-2|17
CASSGECPGVRDYGYTF
TGTGCCAGCAGTGGGGAGTGCCCGGGAGTCAGGGACTATGGCTACACCTTC
>many|NA|TRBV9|TRBJ2-3|15
CASSVGPSRTDTQYF
TGTGCCAGCAGCGTGGGTCCTTCCAGGACAGATACGCAGTATTTT
>many|NA|TRBV20-1|TRBJ2-3|16
CSARDLAQGPVDTQYF
TGCAGTGCTAGAGATCTTGCGCAGGGTCCAGTAGATACGCAGTATTTT
>few|NA|TRBV29-1|TRBJ2-4|11
CSDPAKNIQYF
TGCAGCGACCCAGCCAAAAACATTCAGTACTTC
>many|TRBD1|TRBV10-1|TRBJ2-1|12
CASSRTGGEQFF
TGCGCCAGCAGTCGGACAGGGGGTGAGCAGTTCTTC
>many|NA|TRBV12-3/TRBV12-4|TRBJ2-3|13
CASSPRAADTQYF
TGTGCCAGCAGTCCCCGGGCCGCCGATACGCAGTATTTT
>NA|NA|TRBV20-1|TRBJ2-3|14
CSARPPSNTDTQYF
TGCAGTGCTCGCCCTCCATCCAACACAGATACGCAGTATTTT
>many|NA|TRBV9|TRBJ2-3|16
CASSVALGMSTDTQYF
TGTGCCAGCAGCGTAGCTTTGGGGATGAGCACAGATACGCAGTATTTT
>many|NA|TRBV28|TRBJ1-1|16
CASSLGLGGAKTEAFF
TGTGCCAGCAGTTTAGGTCTCGGAGGCGCAAAGACTGAAGCTTTCTTT
>many|TRBD1|TRBV7-2|TRBJ2-7|15
CASSLEGAPMREQYF
TGTGCCAGCAGCTTAGAGGGGGCCCCTATGAGGGAGCAGTACTTC
>many|NA|TRBV24-1|TRBJ2-3|15
CATSDLRGFGDTQYF
TGTGCCACCAGTGATTTACGAGGGTTTGGAGATACGCAGTATTTT
>many|TRBD2|TRBV9|TRBJ2-2|15
CASSPWTSGAGELFF
TGTGCCAGCAGTCCCTGGACTAGCGGCGCCGGGGAGCTGTTTTTT
>many|TRBD2|TRBV20-1|TRBJ2-1|14
CSASNPGGANEQFF
TGCAGTGCTAGTAATCCGGGAGGGGCGAATGAGCAGTTCTTC
>NA|NA|TRBV5-4|TRBJ1-1|14
CASSLDLRGTEAFF
TGTGCCAGCAGCTTGGACCTGAGGGGCACTGAAGCTTTCTTT
>NA|TRBD1|TRBV28|TRBJ1-2|16
CASTPIRTGGSCGYTF
TGTGCCAGCACTCCAATCCGGACAGGGGGAAGCTGTGGCTACACCTTC
>many|TRBD2|TRBV11-2|TRBJ2-7|15
CASSSRGAGGYEQYF
TGTGCCAGCAGCTCCCGTGGGGCGGGAGGGTACGAGCAGTACTTC
>few|NA|TRBV3-1|TRBJ1-5|13
CASSRQLAQLQHF
TGTGCCAGCAGCAGACAGTTAGCTCAGCTCCAGCATTTT
>few|TRBD1|TRBV19|TRBJ1-1|15
CASSITGGSNTEAFF
TGTGCCAGTAGTATTACAGGGGGCTCCAACACTGAAGCTTTCTTT
>many|TRBD1|TRBV7-9|TRBJ2-7|16
CASSLIATGATYEQYF
TGTGCCAGCAGCTTGATAGCGACAGGGGCCACCTACGAGCAGTACTTC
>few|NA|TRBV5-6|TRBJ2-1|11
CASSLDDEQFF
TGTGCCAGCAGCTTGGACGATGAGCAGTTCTTC
>many|TRBD2|TRBV11-1|TRBJ2-7|16
CASSPGTSGKTYEQYF
TGTGCCAGCAGCCCAGGGACTAGCGGGAAGACCTACGAGCAGTACTTC
>many|NA|TRBV25-1|TRBJ1-2|13
CASNRDGNYGYTF
TGTGCCAGCAACCGGGACGGAAACTATGGCTACACCTTC
>many|NA|TRBV4-3|TRBJ2-2|16
CASSQDGGWDTGELFF
TGCGCCAGCAGCCAAGATGGGGGTTGGGACACCGGGGAGCTGTTTTTT
>many|NA|TRBV12-3/TRBV12-4|TRBJ1-5|12
CASRQHNQPQHF
TGTGCCAGCAGACAGCATAATCAGCCCCAGCATTTT
>many|NA|TRBV3-1|TRBJ1-1|11
CASSRGDEAFF
TGTGCCAGCAGCCGAGGCGACGAAGCTTTCTTT
>few|NA|TRBV28|TRBJ2-7|10
CASGHYEQYF
TGTGCCAGCGGCCACTACGAGCAATACTTC
>many|TRBD1|TRBV6-1|TRBJ1-4|14
CASSWDRGGEKLFF
TGTGCCAGCAGTTGGGACAGGGGAGGCGAAAAACTGTTTTTT
>many|TRBD1|TRBV10-3|TRBJ2-1|15
CAISQGVGSYNEQFF
TGTGCCATCAGTCAGGGGGTGGGGTCCTACAATGAGCAGTTCTTC
>few|NA|TRBV12-3/TRBV12-4|TRBJ1-4|14
CASILCTGNEKLFF
TGTGCCAGCATTTTGTGTACAGGGAATGAAAAACTGTTTTTT
>many|NA|TRBV7-2|TRBJ1-1|16
CASSLAAGQRNTEAFF
TGTGCCAGCAGCTTAGCGGCGGGACAACGAAACACTGAAGCTTTCTTT